Each of the 23 T cell receptor beta chains below was sequenced from the same sample in a study of control samples from healthy donors and cancer patients. The repertoire was sequenced with immunoSEQ multiplex PCR; TCRdb's copy has only in-frame clones and lacks some. The top ten clones hold 4% of a sample with roughly 60,000 clones, 90% to 95% of them seen once. What was sequenced was blood. These receptors were obtained from a man younger than 40 in good health.

CDR3 in DNA: TGTGCCAGTAGTATAGAAAGCCTAGCGGGAGATAGGTACACCGGGGAGCTGTTTTTT. Protein: CASSIESLAGDRYTGELFF. The V gene is TRBV19, the J gene TRBJ2-2, with 10 bases matching TRBD2. J gave up 3 bases and V 0 bases, and 10 bases lay outside the gene matches. The V gene's germline CDR1 is LNHDA and CDR2 SQIVND (reference sequence). This CDR3 comprises 19 residues.

V usage is TRBV19 and J usage is TRBJ2-2; 8 bases agree with TRBD2. This CDR3 contains 16 residues. Germline values: CDR1 LNHDA, CDR2 SQIVND (reference sequence). V shed 7 bases, J shed 1 base, and the junction held 8 bases outside the gene matches. This CDR3 is CASIRRGGLNTGELFF. CDR3 coding DNA: TGTGCCAGTATTAGGCGCGGGGGGCTGAACACCGGGGAGCTGTTTTTT.

The rearrangement uses TRBV6-6 and TRBJ1-2; 9 positions match TRBD1. The CDR3 extends over 14 amino acids. J was trimmed by 1 base and V by 6 bases; bases with no gene match: 3. Germline CDR1 is MNHNY and CDR2 is SVGAGI (reference sequence). The CDR3 sequence: CASRETGGNYGYTF. In DNA form, the CDR3 reads TGTGCCAGCAGGGAGACAGGGGGTAACTATGGCTACACCTTC.

This chain joins TRBV7-3 and TRBJ1-1, with D perhaps TRBD1 (6 bases). CDR3 length equals 18 residues. Trimming pared 2 bases from V and 6 bases from J, leaving 25 bases between. CDR1 is SGHTA and CDR2 is FQGTGA in the germline V gene. CDR3 DNA: TGTGCCAGCAGCTTACAAAGGGGGGCGATACTATCTTGCGCTGAAGCTTTCTTT. As protein: CASSLQRGAILSCAEAFF.

The CDR3: CASSQDSASSGNTIYF. The DNA for the CDR3 is TGCGCCAGCAGCCAAGACTCAGCAAGCTCTGGAAACACCATATATTTT. V and J are TRBV4-3 and TRBJ1-3; D is unresolved. The CDR3 is 16 amino acids. Trimming stripped 0 bases from V and 0 bases from J, with 9 bases between. The germline gives CDR1 LGHNA, CDR2 YSLEER.

This clone was found once. V gene TRBV11-2 combines with J gene TRBJ2-7; possible D gene TRBD2, 6 bases. V was shortened by 8 bases and J by 0 bases, with 11 bases between the two germline ends. In germline, CDR1 is SGHAT, CDR2 FQNNGV. CDR3 length: 13 amino acids. The CDR3 region is CASGGLVSYEQYF. The CDR3 nucleotides read TGTGCCAGCGGAGGGTTGGTCTCCTACGAGCAGTACTTC. The variable domain in full, with the rest retrieved from reference TRBV11-2 and TRBJ2-7, is EAGVAQSPRYKIIEKRQSVAFWCNPISGHATLYWYQQILGQGPKLLIQFQNNGVVDDSQLPKDRFSAERLKGVDSTLKIQPAKLEDSAVYLCASGGLVSYEQYFGPGTRLTVT.

V is TRBV19 and J is TRBJ1-5; D call uncertain. V lost 5 bases to trimming and J lost 0 bases, with 11 bases between them. This CDR3 region has 15 residues. From germline, CDR1 is LNHDA and CDR2 SQIVND (reference sequence). CDR3 nucleotides: TGTGCCAGTAGTCCGTCGGGGTTTAGCAATCAGCCCCAGCATTTT. Amino acids: CASSPSGFSNQPQHF.

The CDR3 bases are TGTGCCAGCAGCCGCGAAAACAGGGTAGGAGAGCAGTTCTTC. Its protein is CASSRENRVGEQFF. The rearrangement links TRBV14 to TRBJ2-1, with a tentative D call TRBD1 (6 bases). This CDR3 comprises 14 residues. V dropped 4 bases and J dropped 10 bases, with 17 bases sitting between them. Germline lookup yields CDR1 SGHDN and CDR2 FVKESK.

The V call is TRBV6-2 or TRBV6-3, the J call TRBJ1-1; a possible D gene is TRBD1 (5 bases). The CDR3 is made up of 12 amino acids. Germline V gene sequence: CDR1 MNHEY, CDR2 SVGEGT. Trimming pared 4 bases from V and 8 bases from J, leaving 11 bases between. The CDR3 sequence is CASSFPDREAFF. In DNA, the CDR3 is TGTGCCAGCAGTTTCCCTGACAGAGAAGCTTTCTTT.

V and J are TRBV28 and TRBJ2-3; the match to TRBD1 covers 8 bases. Germline-derived CDR1 and CDR2 are MDHEN and SYDVKM. Trimming took 8 bases from V and 6 from J; bases not matched to a gene: 19. The CDR3 is 17 residues long. Here the CDR3 reads CASSTRGRIRLDDTQYF. In nucleotides, the CDR3 is TGTGCCAGCTCAACCAGGGGGCGCATCCGCCTTGACGATACGCAGTATTTT.

This clone was seen once. The chain couples TRBV11-3 to TRBJ1-1; D gene unclear. CDR1 and CDR2 (germline): SGHNT, YENEEA. The CDR3 sequence is 12 residues long. V was pared by 3 bases and J by 3 bases, with 5 bases between. For the CDR3, the DNA is TGTGCCAGCAGCTTCGGGGACACTGAAGCTTTCTTT. Its protein product is CASSFGDTEAFF. Looking up the rest from reference TRBV11-3 and TRBJ1-1 gives the full variable domain: EAGVVQSPRYKIIEKKQPVAFWCNPISGHNTLYWYLQNLGQGPELLIRYENEEAVDDSQLPKDRFSAERLKGVDSTLKIQPAELGDSAVYLCASSFGDTEAFFGQGTRLTVV.

V is TRBV30 and J is TRBJ1-6; D not resolved. V lost 3 bases and J 3 bases, leaving 15 bases between the germline ends. Germline loops: CDR1 GTSNPN, CDR2 SVGIG (reference sequence). The CDR3 extends over 16 amino acids. The CDR3 protein is CAWRGSPLDYNSPLHF. The DNA for the CDR3 is TGTGCCTGGAGGGGCAGCCCTCTAGACTATAATTCACCCCTCCACTTT.

The chain links TRBV5-8 to TRBJ2-2, with TRBD1 as a possible D gene (6 bases). The V end lost 4 bases, the J end lost 1 base, and 11 bases lay between the germline ends. This CDR3 contains 15 residues. CDR1 SGHTS and CDR2 YDEGEE come from the germline V gene. The DNA of the CDR3 is TGTGCCAGCAGCACCCGGGACAAGAACACCGGGGAGCTGTTTTTT. Translating it yields CASSTRDKNTGELFF. Using reference TRBV5-8 and TRBJ2-2 for the parts outside the CDR3, the full variable domain is EAGVTQSPTHLIKTRGQQATLRCSPISGHTSVYWYQQALGLGLQFLLWYDEGEERNRGNFPPRFSGRQFPNYSSELNVNALELEDSALYLCASSTRDKNTGELFFGEGSRLTVL.

This rearrangement joins TRBV12-5 to TRBJ2-2, with 8 bases aligning to TRBD1. With V trimmed by 6 bases and J by 0 bases, 9 bases remained unmatched. The germline V gene has CDR1 LGHNT and CDR2 FRNRAP. The CDR3 covers 17 residues. CDR3 loop: CASGLIWGQANTGELFF. In DNA form, the CDR3 reads TGTGCTAGTGGACTGATCTGGGGACAGGCGAACACCGGGGAGCTGTTTTTT.

The chain couples TRBV6-1 to TRBJ2-7, with 11 bases fitting TRBD2. The length of the CDR3 is 16 residues. Germline trimming cut 3 bases from V and 3 bases from J; bases unmatched to any gene: 7. The germline V gene has CDR1 MNHNS and CDR2 SASEGT. CDR3 sequence reads: CASSELTSGDIYEQYF. The CDR3 DNA is TGTGCCAGCAGTGAGTTGACTAGCGGGGATATCTACGAGCAGTACTTC.

The chain employs TRBV6-5 and TRBJ1-6; TRBD1 is a possible D gene (5 bases). CDR3 length equals 13 residues. Germline values: CDR1 MNHEY, CDR2 SVGAGI. V was cut by 2 bases and J by 7 bases, with 6 bases left in between. The CDR3 reads CASSYRGNSPLHF. In DNA, the CDR3 is TGTGCCAGCAGTTACAGGGGAAATTCACCCCTCCACTTT.

The genes are TRBV15 and TRBJ1-1; maybe TRBD1 (6 bases). This CDR3 comprises 14 residues. The germline CDR1 and CDR2 sequences are LNHNV and YYDKDF (reference sequence). Trimming left V 3 bases short and J 1 base short, with 9 bases between. CDR3 bases: TGTGCCACCAGCAGTACGACAGGGAACACTGAAGCTTTCTTT. Its translation: CATSSTTGNTEAFF.

In DNA form, the CDR3 reads TGCAGCGTTGAAGACCCAGGCTATGGCTACACCTTC. Its translation: CSVEDPGYGYTF. This rearrangement joins TRBV29-1 to TRBJ1-2; no firm D call. V was clipped by 0 bases and J by 4 bases, with 6 bases between them. There are 12 residues in the CDR3. CDR1 and CDR2 (germline): SQVTM, ANQGSEA.

The V and J genes are TRBV6-5 and TRBJ2-5; 9 bases fit TRBD2. The ends lost 2 bases at V and 1 base at J; junction bases unmatched: 2. This CDR3 comprises 15 residues. Germline CDR1 and CDR2: MNHEY and SVGAGI. The CDR3 sequence is CASSYAGGPQETQYF. CDR3 in DNA: TGTGCCAGCAGTTACGCGGGGGGGCCCCAAGAGACCCAGTACTTC.

The gene calls are TRBV28 and TRBJ1-5; D uncertain. Germline loops: CDR1 MDHEN, CDR2 SYDVKM. The V gene lost 3 bases and the J gene lost 0 bases, with 9 bases spanning the gap. CDR3 size: 15 residues. The CDR3 spells CASSFAGNSNQPQHF. CDR3 in DNA: TGTGCCAGCAGTTTTGCGGGGAATAGCAATCAGCCCCAGCATTTT. Full variable domain (rest looked up from reference TRBV28 and TRBJ1-5): DVKVTQSSRYLVKRTGEKVFLECVQDMDHENMFWYRQDPGLGLRLIYFSYDVKMKEKGDIPEGYSVSREKKERFSLILESASTNQTSMYLCASSFAGNSNQPQHFGDGTRLSIL.

J is TRBJ1-5 and V is TRBV7-2; maybe TRBD1 (5 bases). V was clipped by 3 bases and J by 4 bases, with 13 bases between them. The germline CDR1 and CDR2 sequences are SGHTA and FQGNSA. This CDR3 is 15 amino acids long. The CDR3 protein is CASSLGQGQNQPQHF. The CDR3 DNA sequence: TGTGCCAGCAGCTTGGGTCAGGGCCAAAATCAGCCCCAGCATTTT.

CDR3 in DNA: TGTGCCAGCAGGGGAGGGATACCCTACGAGCAGTACTTC. Its translation: CASRGGIPYEQYF. This chain links TRBV2 with TRBJ2-7; TRBD2 agrees at 7 bases. The length of the CDR3 is 13 residues. Losses at the gene ends were 6 bases for V and 2 bases for J; bases not matched to a gene: 4. CDR1 is SNHLY and CDR2 is FYNNEI in the germline V gene.

The chain recombines TRBV7-3 with TRBJ2-2; 9 positions match TRBD2. From germline, CDR1 is SGHTA and CDR2 FQGTGA. V trimming: 5 bases; J trimming: 1 base; junction bases outside the gene matches: 2. The CDR3 sequence is 15 residues long. Here the CDR3 DNA reads TGTGCCAGCAGCCTAGCGGGGCTGAACACCGGGGAGCTGTTTTTT. Translating gives CASSLAGLNTGELFF.